These 15 T cell receptor beta chains were all obtained from the same sample, sequenced in a study of blood T cell repertoires in COVID-19. This table comes from immunoSEQ multiplex PCR, and its TCRdb copy is limited to in-frame clones, with some not included. The profile shows 120,000 or so clones, roughly nine tenths of them singletons. Sequenced material: peripheral blood. The origin of the receptors is a man in his fifties or sixties with COVID-19, enrolled during active disease.

In this sample, this clone turned up once. The V gene is TRBV11-3, the J gene TRBJ1-5, with a possible D match to TRBD1 (5 bases). The germline V and J ends were trimmed by 6 bases and 4 bases, with 10 bases remaining between them. Germline CDR1 SGHNT, CDR2 YENEEA. The CDR3 is made up of 13 amino acids. CDR3 amino acids: CASSSDRNQPQHF. The CDR3 bases are TGTGCCAGCAGTTCAGACAGAAATCAGCCCCAGCATTTT.

This clone appeared once. The chain is built from TRBV3-1 (or the pseudogene TRBV3-2) and TRBJ2-1, with D possibly matching TRBD2 (6 bases). CDR1 is LGHDT and CDR2 is YNNKEL in the germline V gene (reference sequence). V shed 3 bases and J shed 9 bases, with 12 bases lying between them. CDR3 size: 13 residues. CDR3 coding DNA: TGTGCCAGCAGCCATGGGGGGTACGGTGAGCAGTTCTTC. Amino acids: CASSHGGYGEQFF.

This chain connects TRBV20-1 to TRBJ1-3; no definite D call. The V and J ends lost 6 bases and 8 bases respectively, with 11 bases between them. Germline CDR1 and CDR2: DFQATT and SNEGSKA (reference sequence). The CDR3 consists of 11 residues. In nucleotides, the CDR3 is TGCAGTGCCACCCGGGGAGACACCATATATTTT. This encodes CSATRGDTIYF.

On this clone itself: Compared with germline, one end of the junction differs, possibly owing to a read error. The V call is TRBV3-1 (or the pseudogene TRBV3-2), the J call TRBJ1-5, with D maybe TRBD1 (6 bases). Germline V gene lookup returns CDR1 LGHDT and CDR2 YNNKEL (reference sequence). The CDR3 covers 16 residues. The CDR3 protein is CASSKDAGADNQPQHF. The CDR3 DNA follows: TGTGCCAGCAGCAAAGACGCGGGGGCGGACAATCAGCCCCAGCATTTT.

This clone appeared a single time. The rearrangement uses TRBV6-5 and TRBJ2-1; weak D call: TRBD1 (6 bases). V was cut by 5 bases and J by 6 bases, with 17 bases left in between. The germline V gene encodes CDR1 MNHEY and CDR2 SVGAGI. This CDR3 is built from 15 residues. CDR3 region: CASSKQGGVPNEQFF. CDR3 in DNA: TGTGCCAGCAGTAAACAGGGTGGGGTCCCCAATGAGCAGTTCTTC.

For this clone: Other DNA sequences in this specimen translate into the identical CDR3. For the CDR3, the DNA is TGTGCCAGCTCACCTGGGACTAGCGGGAGGACAGATACGCAGTATTTT. Residues: CASSPGTSGRTDTQYF. The chain has TRBV18 and TRBJ2-3; 15 nucleotides align to TRBD2. The CDR3 is 16 residues long. Germline trimming cut 3 bases from V and 3 bases from J; bases unmatched to any gene: 1. In germline, CDR1 is KGHSH, CDR2 LQKENI.

In its sample, this clone was seen once. This sequence joins TRBV19 and TRBJ1-1; the match to TRBD1 covers 8 bases. The trim removed 4 bases at V and 7 bases at J, leaving 2 bases unmatched. In germline, CDR1 is LNHDA, CDR2 SQIVND (reference sequence). The CDR3 is 12 amino acids. CDR3 loop: CASSRTGFEAFF. The CDR3 DNA follows: TGTGCCAGTAGTAGGACAGGGTTTGAAGCTTTCTTT.

This clone rates as medium-sized. The chain joins TRBV30 to TRBJ1-6, with D tentatively TRBD1 (6 bases). The CDR3 covers 13 residues. Germline V gene data show CDR1 as GTSNPN and CDR2 as SVGIG (reference sequence). The V end was cut by 4 bases, the J end by 10 bases, with 14 bases between. The CDR3 nucleotides read TGTGCCTGGACGACGGGGGGCAAATCACCCCTCCACTTT. It codes for CAWTTGGKSPLHF.

This chain links TRBV10-2 with TRBJ1-1, with 7 positions matching TRBD1. CDR3 length equals 15 residues. Germline trimming cut 0 bases from V and 4 bases from J; bases unmatched to any gene: 5. Germline CDR1 is WSHSY and CDR2 is SAAADI. This chain's CDR3 is CASSESWDSGTEAFF. CDR3 nucleotide sequence: TGCGCCAGCAGTGAGTCCTGGGACAGTGGCACTGAAGCTTTCTTT.

The table lists this clone with a count of one. V usage is TRBV7-2 and J usage is TRBJ2-7, with a tentative D call TRBD1 (6 bases). The CDR3 totals 14 residues. V lost 5 bases to trimming and J lost 0 bases, with 11 bases between them. Germline values: CDR1 SGHTA, CDR2 FQGNSA. CDR3 bases: TGTGCCAGCAGCCCCTGGGACATCTCCTACGAGCAGTACTTC. Translation: CASSPWDISYEQYF.

The V call is TRBV30, the J call TRBJ2-2; D possibly corresponds to TRBD1 (6 bases). Trimming took off 2 bases at V and 8 bases at J, with 9 bases between the two ends. CDR3 length: 12 residues. The germline V gene encodes CDR1 GTSNPN and CDR2 SVGIG (reference sequence). CDR3 protein: CAWSTGRGELFF. The CDR3 DNA is TGTGCCTGGAGTACAGGGCGGGGGGAGCTGTTTTTT.

The J gene is TRBJ1-4, the V gene TRBV18; D possibly corresponds to TRBD1 (5 bases). Trimming pared 5 bases from V and 5 bases from J, leaving 9 bases between. CDR1 KGHSH and CDR2 LQKENI come from the germline V gene. This CDR3 spans 13 amino acids. The CDR3 reads CASSLAGNEKLFF. CDR3 DNA: TGTGCCAGCTCATTGGCAGGGAATGAAAAACTGTTTTTT.

The chain is built from TRBV7-3 and TRBJ2-1, with D tentatively TRBD2 (6 bases). Trimming pared 3 bases from V and 5 bases from J, leaving 20 bases between. CDR1 SGHTA and CDR2 FQGTGA come from the germline V gene. The CDR3 has 17 amino acids. This chain's CDR3 is CASSFGSGKGPHNEQFF. CDR3 nucleotides: TGTGCCAGCAGCTTCGGTAGCGGTAAAGGCCCACACAATGAGCAGTTCTTC. The entire variable domain, with the rest obtained from reference TRBV7-3 and TRBJ2-1, is as follows: GAGVSQTPSNKVTEKGKYVELRCDPISGHTALYWYRQSLGQGPEFLIYFQGTGAADDSGLPNDRFFAVRPEGSVSTLKIQRTERGDSAVYLCASSFGSGKGPHNEQFFGPGTRLTVL.

V gene TRBV5-1 combines with J gene TRBJ1-6; D not certain. The CDR3 contains 15 residues. V was shortened by 6 bases and J by 8 bases, with 18 bases between the two germline ends. The V gene's germline CDR1 is SGHRS and CDR2 YFSETQ. CDR3 in amino acids: CASTLGGSSHSPLHF. CDR3 DNA sequence: TGCGCCAGCACCCTTGGTGGCTCAAGTCATTCACCCCTCCACTTT. The full variable domain, in which reference TRBV5-1 and TRBJ1-6 provide the parts outside the CDR3, is KAGVTQTPRYLIKTRGQQVTLSCSPISGHRSVSWYQQTPGQGLQFLFEYFSETQRNKGNFPGRFSGRQFSNSRSEMNVSTLELGDSALYLCASTLGGSSHSPLHFGNGTRLTVT.

The chain combines TRBV20-1 with TRBJ1-1, with D uncertain. The CDR3 length is 11 residues. Trimming cost V 0 bases and J 8 bases, with 7 bases left between them. Germline lookup yields CDR1 DFQATT and CDR2 SNEGSKA (reference sequence). The CDR3 is CSARDRREAFF. The CDR3 DNA is TGCAGTGCTAGAGATCGGAGGGAAGCTTTCTTT.